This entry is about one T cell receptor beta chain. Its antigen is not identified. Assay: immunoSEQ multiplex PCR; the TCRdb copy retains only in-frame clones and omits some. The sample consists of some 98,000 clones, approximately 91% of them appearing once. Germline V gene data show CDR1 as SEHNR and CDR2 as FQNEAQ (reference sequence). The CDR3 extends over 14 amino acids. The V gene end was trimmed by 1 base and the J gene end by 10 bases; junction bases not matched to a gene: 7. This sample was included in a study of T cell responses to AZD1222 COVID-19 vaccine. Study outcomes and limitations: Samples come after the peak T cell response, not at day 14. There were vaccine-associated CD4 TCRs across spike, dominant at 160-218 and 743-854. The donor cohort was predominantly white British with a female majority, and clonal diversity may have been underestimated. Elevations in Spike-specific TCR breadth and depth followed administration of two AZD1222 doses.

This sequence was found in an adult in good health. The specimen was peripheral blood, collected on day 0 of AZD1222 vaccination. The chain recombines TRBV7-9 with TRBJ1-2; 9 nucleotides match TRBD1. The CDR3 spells CASSLGVGQGNYTF. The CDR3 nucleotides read TGTGCCAGCAGCTTAGGTGTGGGACAGGGTAACTACACCTTC. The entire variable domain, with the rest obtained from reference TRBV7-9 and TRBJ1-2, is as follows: DTGVSQNPRHKITKRGQNVTFRCDPISEHNRLYWYRQTLGQGPEFLTYFQNEAQLEKSRLLSDRFSAERPKGSFSTLEIQRTEQGDSAMYLCASSLGVGQGNYTFGSGTRLTVV.